This T cell receptor (beta chain) derives from a study of CD8+ T cells in alopecia areata. In this sample, this clone turned up a few times. Extraction of RNA preceded its reverse transcription into cDNA, which served as the sequencing template. Sequencing used immunoSEQ multiplex PCR; TCRdb keeps in-frame clones, though not all of them. The sample shows 90,000 to 150,000 clones, approximately 53% of them seen only once. The V end lost 4 bases, the J end lost 0 bases, and 6 bases lay between the germline ends. Germline V gene sequence: CDR1 SGDLS, CDR2 YYNGEE. CDR3 length: 13 amino acids. As for treatment: oral pan-JAK inhibitor, 5-10 mg twice daily.

The sample here was CD4+ T cells sorted from blood, taken at week 4, from a patient treated with tofacitinib. The V gene is TRBV9, the J gene TRBJ2-3; no firm D call. This TCR came from a human donor with alopecia areata. CDR3: CASSPDSTDTQYF. In DNA form, the CDR3 reads TGTGCCAGCAGCCCAGACAGCACAGATACGCAGTATTTT. Combining the CDR3 with reference TRBV9 and TRBJ2-3 gives the whole variable domain DSGVTQTPKHLITATGQRVTLRCSPRSGDLSVYWYQQSLDQGLQFLIQYYNGEERAKGNILERFSAQQFPDLHSELNLSSLELGDSALYFCASSPDSTDTQYFGPGTRLTVL.